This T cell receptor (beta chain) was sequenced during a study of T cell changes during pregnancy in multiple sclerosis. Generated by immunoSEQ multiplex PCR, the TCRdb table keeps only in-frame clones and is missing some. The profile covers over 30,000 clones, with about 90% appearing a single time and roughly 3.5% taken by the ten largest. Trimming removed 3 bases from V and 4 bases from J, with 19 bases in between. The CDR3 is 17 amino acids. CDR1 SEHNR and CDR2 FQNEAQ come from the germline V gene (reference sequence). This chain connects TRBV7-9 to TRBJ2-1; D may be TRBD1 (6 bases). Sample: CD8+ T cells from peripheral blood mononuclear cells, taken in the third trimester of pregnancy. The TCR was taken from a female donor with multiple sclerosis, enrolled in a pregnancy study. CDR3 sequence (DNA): TGTGCCAGCAGCTTGGGGTCCCAGGGGCGAGGGTACAATGAGCAGTTCTTC. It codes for CASSLGSQGRGYNEQFF.